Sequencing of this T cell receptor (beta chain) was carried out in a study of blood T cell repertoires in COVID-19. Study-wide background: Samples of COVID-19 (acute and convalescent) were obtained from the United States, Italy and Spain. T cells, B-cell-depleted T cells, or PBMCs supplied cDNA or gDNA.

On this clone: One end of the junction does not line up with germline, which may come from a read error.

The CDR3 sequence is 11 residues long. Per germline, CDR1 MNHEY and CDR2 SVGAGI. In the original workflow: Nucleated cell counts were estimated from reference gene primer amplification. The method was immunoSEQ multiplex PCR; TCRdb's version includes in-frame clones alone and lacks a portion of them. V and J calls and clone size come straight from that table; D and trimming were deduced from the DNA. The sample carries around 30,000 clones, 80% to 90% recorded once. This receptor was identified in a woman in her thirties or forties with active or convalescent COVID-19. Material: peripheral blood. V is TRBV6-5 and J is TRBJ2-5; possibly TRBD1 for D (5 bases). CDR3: CANSSQATQYF. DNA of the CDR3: TGTGCCAACAGTTCACAGGCAACCCAGTACTTC.